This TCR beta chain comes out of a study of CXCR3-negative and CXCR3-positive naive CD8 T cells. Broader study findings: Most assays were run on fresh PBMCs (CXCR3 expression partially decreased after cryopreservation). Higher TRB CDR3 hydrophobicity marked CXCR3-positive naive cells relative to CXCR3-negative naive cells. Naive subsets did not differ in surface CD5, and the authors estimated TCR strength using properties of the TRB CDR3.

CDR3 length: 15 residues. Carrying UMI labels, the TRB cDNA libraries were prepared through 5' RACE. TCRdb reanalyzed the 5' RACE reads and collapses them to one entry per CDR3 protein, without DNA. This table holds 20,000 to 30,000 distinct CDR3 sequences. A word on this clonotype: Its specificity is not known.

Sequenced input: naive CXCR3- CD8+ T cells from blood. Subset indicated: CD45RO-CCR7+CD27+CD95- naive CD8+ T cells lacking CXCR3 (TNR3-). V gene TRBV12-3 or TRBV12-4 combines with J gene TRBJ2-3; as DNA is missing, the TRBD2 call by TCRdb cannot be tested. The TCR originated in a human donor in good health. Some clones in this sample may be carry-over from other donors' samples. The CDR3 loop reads CASSSGLPPSDTQYF.